This record covers a single T cell receptor (beta chain). This table comes from immunoSEQ multiplex PCR, and its TCRdb copy is limited to in-frame clones, with some not included. This table has tens of thousands of clones, around 93% appearing once. This sample is drawn from a study of T cell changes during pregnancy in multiple sclerosis. Germline values: CDR1 KGHSH, CDR2 LQKENI. Trimming shortened V by 3 bases and J by 3 bases, and 8 bases separated the two germline ends. The CDR3 loop spans 14 amino acids. The TCR was taken from a female donor with multiple sclerosis, enrolled in a pregnancy study. The starting material was peripheral blood, obtained before pregnancy. The chain carries TRBV18 and TRBJ1-4; tentative D call: TRBD1 (5 bases). CDR3 loop: CASSPQGPNEKLFF. Here the CDR3 DNA reads TGTGCCAGCTCACCGCAGGGTCCTAATGAAAAACTGTTTTTT.